This T cell receptor (beta chain) was found in a study of T cells and copy number aberrations in small-cell lung cancer. CDR1 is SGHTA, CDR2 FQGTGA, per germline. This CDR3 has 17 amino acids. Trimming at V came to 2 bases and at J to 5 bases, leaving 9 bases not matched to a gene. Only in-frame clones appear in the TCRdb table, and some are missing; sequencing was by immunoSEQ multiplex PCR. There are around 500 clones in the sample; more than 90% occur only once, and 2% to 3% lies in the top ten. This rearrangement joins TRBV7-3 to TRBJ2-5, with 12 bases that match TRBD1. This receptor was obtained from a man in his sixties with small cell lung cancer. The sequenced material came from tumor tissue. The CDR3 bases are TGTGCCAGCAGCTTATCGGGGGGACAGGGGGCGGAGGAGACCCAGTACTTC. Translated: CASSLSGGQGAEETQYF.